This entry concerns a single TCR beta chain. Clones were sequenced by immunoSEQ multiplex PCR, and TCRdb holds only the in-frame ones, with some missing. The sample contains 100,000 or so clones, about 71% of which appear only once. The entry originates in a study of shared clonotypes between healthy human individuals. Looking at the study overall: The study enrolled a couple of women and three men aged 18 to 49.

The germline V gene encodes CDR1 MNHNS and CDR2 SASEGT. The length of the CDR3 is 17 residues. The V and J ends lost 3 bases and 0 bases, in that order; junction bases with no gene match: 9. The rearrangement joins TRBV6-1 to TRBJ1-1, with TRBD1 matching 8 bases. Sequencing was carried out using memory CD8+ T cells sorted from blood. Subset indicated: CD45RO+ cells pooled with CCR7-negative TemRA cells. The origin of this receptor is a woman aged 25 to 45 in good health. CDR3 nucleotides: TGTGCCAGCAGTGAGCGGTACAGGGGGGGTATGAACACTGAAGCTTTCTTT. This translates into CASSERYRGGMNTEAFF.